This T cell receptor beta chain is drawn from a study of T cells in Graves' hyperthyroidism and ophthalmopathy. Using RNA transcripts as the source, TCR beta CDR3 regions were amplified. Carried out on the TCR CDR3, a first-round RT-PCR used the HTBI primer set. Via MiXCR, TCRdb re-called the multiplex PCR reads, giving one row per CDR3 protein. This table has a few hundred thousand distinct CDR3 sequences, more than 45% appearing once. On this clonotype: Its antigen is unknown. A much bigger clone sits one base away, suggesting this may be a read error.

This CDR3 is 17 amino acids long. Study-level results: Before onset, ophthalmopathy was predicted by the model a median roughly 6.4 months earlier. Patients with ophthalmopathy were separated from those with stable hyperthyroidism by a 13 V-J model. Blood held most thyroid clonotypes expanded above 0.001 frequency.

Each diagnosis was grounded in clinical symptoms, serum thyroxine and TRAb, thyroid ultrasound, and orbital computed tomography. The chain recombines TRBV12-3 or TRBV12-4 with TRBJ2-7; 15 bases line up with TRBD2. Sequencing was done on a sample of peripheral blood or thyroid tissue (not recorded which). The TCR comes from a woman aged 18-29 years with Graves' hyperthyroidism. CDR3 in DNA: TGTCCCAGCAGCGATCTCGGGACTAGCGGGAGGCACTACGAGCAGTACTTC. It is translated as CPSSDLGTSGRHYEQYF.